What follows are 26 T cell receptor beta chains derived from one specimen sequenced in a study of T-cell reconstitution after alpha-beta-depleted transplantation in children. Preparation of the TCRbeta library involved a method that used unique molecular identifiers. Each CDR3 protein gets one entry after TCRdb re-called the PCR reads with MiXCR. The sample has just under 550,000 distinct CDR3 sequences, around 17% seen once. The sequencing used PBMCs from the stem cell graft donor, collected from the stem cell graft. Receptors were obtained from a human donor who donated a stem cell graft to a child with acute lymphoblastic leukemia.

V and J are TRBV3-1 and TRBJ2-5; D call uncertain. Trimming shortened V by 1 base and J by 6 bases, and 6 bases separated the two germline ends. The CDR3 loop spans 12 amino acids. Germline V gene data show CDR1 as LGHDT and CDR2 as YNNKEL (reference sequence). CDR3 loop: CASSQGPQTQYF. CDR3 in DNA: TGTGCCAGCAGCCAAGGGCCTCAGACCCAGTACTTC.

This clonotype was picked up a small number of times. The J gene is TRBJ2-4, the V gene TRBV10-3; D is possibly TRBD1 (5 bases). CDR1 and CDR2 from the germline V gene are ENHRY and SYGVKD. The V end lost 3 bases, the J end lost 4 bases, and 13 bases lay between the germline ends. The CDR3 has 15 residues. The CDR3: CAISDPVRTKNIQYF. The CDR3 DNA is TGTGCCATCAGTGACCCTGTACGGACAAAAAACATTCAGTACTTC.

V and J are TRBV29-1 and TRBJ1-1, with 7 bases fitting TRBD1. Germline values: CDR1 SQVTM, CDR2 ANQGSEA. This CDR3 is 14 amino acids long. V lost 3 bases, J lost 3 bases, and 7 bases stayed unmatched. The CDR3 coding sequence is TGCAGCGTTGATGAGGCAGGGGGGCACACTGAAGCTTTCTTT. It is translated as CSVDEAGGHTEAFF.

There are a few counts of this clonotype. The CDR3 DNA is TGCAGTGCTATTCCTTTTACTAGCGGGAGTCTCGAGCAGTACTTC. This translates into CSAIPFTSGSLEQYF. The rearrangement links TRBV20-1 to TRBJ2-7, with TRBD2 matching over 11 bases. Trimming removed 4 bases from V and 6 bases from J; junction bases left unmatched: 11. The CDR3 loop spans 15 amino acids. Germline V lookup: CDR1 DFQATT, CDR2 SNEGSKA (reference sequence).

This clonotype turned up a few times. CDR3 nucleotide sequence: TGTGCCAGCAGCTTCGCCCCGGCGGCCACAGATACGCAGTATTTT. Protein: CASSFAPAATDTQYF. The chain couples TRBV11-3 to TRBJ2-3; D is unclear. This CDR3 contains 15 residues. The V end lost 3 bases, the J end lost 2 bases, and 12 bases lay between the germline ends. Germline V lookup: CDR1 SGHNT, CDR2 YENEEA.

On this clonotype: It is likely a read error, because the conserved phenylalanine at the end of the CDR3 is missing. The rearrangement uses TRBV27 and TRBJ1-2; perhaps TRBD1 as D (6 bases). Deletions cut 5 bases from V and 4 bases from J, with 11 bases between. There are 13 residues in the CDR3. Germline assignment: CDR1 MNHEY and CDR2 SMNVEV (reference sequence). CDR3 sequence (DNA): TGTGCCAGCAGTCCCGCAGGGGTCTATGGCTACACCCTC. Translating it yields CASSPAGVYGYTL.

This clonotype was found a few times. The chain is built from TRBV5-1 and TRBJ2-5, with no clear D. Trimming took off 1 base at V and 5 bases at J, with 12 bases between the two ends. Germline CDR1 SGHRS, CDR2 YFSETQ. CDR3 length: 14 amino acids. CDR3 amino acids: CASSLSLSRETQYF. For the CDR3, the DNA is TGCGCCAGCAGCTTGTCGCTTAGTCGCGAGACCCAGTACTTC.

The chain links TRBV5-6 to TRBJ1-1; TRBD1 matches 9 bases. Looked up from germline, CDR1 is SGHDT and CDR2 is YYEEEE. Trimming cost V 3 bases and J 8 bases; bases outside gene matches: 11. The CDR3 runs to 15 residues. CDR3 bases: TGTGCCAGCAGCTATATATCGTCGGGGACAGGGGAAGCTTTCTTT. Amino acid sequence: CASSYISSGTGEAFF.

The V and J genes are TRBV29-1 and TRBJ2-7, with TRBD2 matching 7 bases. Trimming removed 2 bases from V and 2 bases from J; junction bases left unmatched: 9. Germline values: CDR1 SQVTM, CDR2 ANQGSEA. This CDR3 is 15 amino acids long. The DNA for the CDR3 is TGCAGCGTTGAACTCGTCCTAGCGGAAGCCTACGAGCAGTACTTC. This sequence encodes CSVELVLAEAYEQYF.

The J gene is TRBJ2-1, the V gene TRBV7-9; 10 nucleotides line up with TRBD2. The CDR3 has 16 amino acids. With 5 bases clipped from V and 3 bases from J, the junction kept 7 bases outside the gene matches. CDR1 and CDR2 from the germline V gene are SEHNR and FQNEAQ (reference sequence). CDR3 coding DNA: TGTGCCAGCAGCCCCCTAGCGGGAGCGGACTACAATGAGCAGTTCTTC. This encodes CASSPLAGADYNEQFF. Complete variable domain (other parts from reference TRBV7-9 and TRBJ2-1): DTGVSQNPRHKITKRGQNVTFRCDPISEHNRLYWYRQTLGQGPEFLTYFQNEAQLEKSRLLSDRFSAERPKGSFSTLEIQRTEQGDSAMYLCASSPLAGADYNEQFFGPGTRLTVL.

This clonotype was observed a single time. CDR3 residues: CASRYGVQGEKLFF. CDR3 bases: TGTGCCAGCAGATACGGGGTACAGGGTGAAAAACTGTTTTTT. The chain is built from TRBV12-3 or TRBV12-4 and TRBJ1-4; D might be TRBD1 (6 bases). V dropped 6 bases and J dropped 7 bases, with 15 bases sitting between them. CDR3 length: 14 residues.

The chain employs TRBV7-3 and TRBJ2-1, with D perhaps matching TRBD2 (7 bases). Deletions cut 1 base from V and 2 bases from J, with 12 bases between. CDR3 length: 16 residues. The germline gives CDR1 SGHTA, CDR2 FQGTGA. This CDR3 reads CASSLKGGVAYNEQFF. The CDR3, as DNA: TGTGCCAGCAGCTTAAAAGGGGGGGTAGCCTACAATGAGCAGTTCTTC.

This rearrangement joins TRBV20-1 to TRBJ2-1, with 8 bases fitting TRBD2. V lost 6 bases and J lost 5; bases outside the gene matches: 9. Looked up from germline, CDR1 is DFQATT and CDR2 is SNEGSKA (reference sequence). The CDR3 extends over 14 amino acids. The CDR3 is CSALSGSDHNEQFF. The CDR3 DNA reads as TGCAGTGCCCTCAGCGGGAGCGACCACAATGAGCAGTTCTTC.

The CDR3 DNA reads as TGCAGTGCTATCCGGACAGGGCACGCTTACCACACCTTC. It is translated as CSAIRTGHAYHTF. The chain has TRBV20-1 and TRBJ1-2; the match to TRBD1 covers 8 bases. The germline V gene encodes CDR1 DFQATT and CDR2 SNEGSKA (reference sequence). CDR3 length: 13 residues. The J segment lost 12 bases and the V segment lost 4 bases, leaving 13 bases of the junction unmatched.

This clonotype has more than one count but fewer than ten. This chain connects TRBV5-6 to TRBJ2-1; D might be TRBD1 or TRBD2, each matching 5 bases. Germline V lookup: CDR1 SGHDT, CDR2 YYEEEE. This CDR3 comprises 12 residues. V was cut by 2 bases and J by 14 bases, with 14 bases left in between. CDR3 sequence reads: CASSFSDGAEFF. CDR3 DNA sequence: TGTGCCAGCAGCTTTAGCGACGGGGCTGAGTTCTTC.

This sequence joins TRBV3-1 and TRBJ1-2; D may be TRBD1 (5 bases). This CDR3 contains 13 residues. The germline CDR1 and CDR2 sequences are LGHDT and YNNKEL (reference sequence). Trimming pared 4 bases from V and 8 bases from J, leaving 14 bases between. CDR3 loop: CASSRRETDGYTF. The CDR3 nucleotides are TGTGCCAGCAGCCGCAGGGAAACGGACGGCTACACCTTC.

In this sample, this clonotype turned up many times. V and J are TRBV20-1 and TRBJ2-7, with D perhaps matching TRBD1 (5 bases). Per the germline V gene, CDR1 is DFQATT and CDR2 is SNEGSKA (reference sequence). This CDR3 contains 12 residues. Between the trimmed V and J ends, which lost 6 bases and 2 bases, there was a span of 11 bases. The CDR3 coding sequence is TGCAGTGCCCAGGGCTCTACCTACGAGCAGTACTTC. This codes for CSAQGSTYEQYF.

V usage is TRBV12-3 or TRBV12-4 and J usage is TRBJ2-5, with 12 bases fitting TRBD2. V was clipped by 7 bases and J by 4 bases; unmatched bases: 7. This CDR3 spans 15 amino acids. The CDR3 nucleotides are TGTGCCAGCAACCCTTTGGGACTAGCGGGAGAGACCCAGTACTTC. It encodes CASNPLGLAGETQYF.

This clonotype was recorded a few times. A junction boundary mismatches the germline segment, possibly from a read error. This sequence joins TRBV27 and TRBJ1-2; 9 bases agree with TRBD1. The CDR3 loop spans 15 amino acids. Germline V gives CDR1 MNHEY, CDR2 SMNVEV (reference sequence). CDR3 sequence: CASSLGQGIYYGYTF. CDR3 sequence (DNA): TGTGCCAGTAGTTTGGGACAGGGAATTTACTATGGCTACACCTTC.

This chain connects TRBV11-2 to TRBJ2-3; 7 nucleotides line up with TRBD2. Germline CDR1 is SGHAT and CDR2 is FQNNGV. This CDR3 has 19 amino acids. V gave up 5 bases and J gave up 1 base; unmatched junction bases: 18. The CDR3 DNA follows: TGTGCCAGCAGCCTTCGCCGAACCCTAGCGGAAAGAGGCACAGATACGCAGTATTTT. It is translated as CASSLRRTLAERGTDTQYF. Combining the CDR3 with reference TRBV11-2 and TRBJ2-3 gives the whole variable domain EAGVAQSPRYKIIEKRQSVAFWCNPISGHATLYWYQQILGQGPKLLIQFQNNGVVDDSQLPKDRFSAERLKGVDSTLKIQPAKLEDSAVYLCASSLRRTLAERGTDTQYFGPGTRLTVL.

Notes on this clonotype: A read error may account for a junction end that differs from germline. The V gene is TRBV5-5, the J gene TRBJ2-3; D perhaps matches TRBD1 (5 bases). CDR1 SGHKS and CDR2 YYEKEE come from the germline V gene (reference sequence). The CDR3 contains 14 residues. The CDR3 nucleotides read TGTGCCAGCAGTCCTCTATCGGTCACAGGTACGCAGTATTTT. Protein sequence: CASSPLSVTGTQYF. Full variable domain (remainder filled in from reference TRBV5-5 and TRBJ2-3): DAGVTQSPTHLIKTRGQQVTLRCSPISGHKSVSWYQQVLGQGPQFIFQYYEKEERGRGNFPDRFSARQFPNYSSELNVNALLLGDSALYLCASSPLSVTGTQYFGPGTRLTVL.

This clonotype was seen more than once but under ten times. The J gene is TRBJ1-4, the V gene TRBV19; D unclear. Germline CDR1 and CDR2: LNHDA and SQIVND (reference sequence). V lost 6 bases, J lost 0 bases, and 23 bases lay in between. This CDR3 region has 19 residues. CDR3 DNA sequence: TGTGCCAGTAGCCCCGGACGGCGAAAAACCCCGGCAACTAATGAAAAACTGTTTTTT. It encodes CASSPGRRKTPATNEKLFF.

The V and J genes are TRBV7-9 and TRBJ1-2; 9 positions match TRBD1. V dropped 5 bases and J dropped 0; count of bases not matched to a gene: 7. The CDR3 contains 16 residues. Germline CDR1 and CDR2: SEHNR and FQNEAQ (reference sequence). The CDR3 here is CASSPATGGANYGYTF. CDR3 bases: TGTGCCAGCAGCCCAGCGACAGGGGGAGCTAACTATGGCTACACCTTC.

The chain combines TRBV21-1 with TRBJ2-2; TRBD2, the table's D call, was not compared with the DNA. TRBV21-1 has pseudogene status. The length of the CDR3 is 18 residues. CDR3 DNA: TGTGCCAGCAGCAAATCCCAGCTAGCGGGAGCCCACACCGGGGAGCTGTTTTTT. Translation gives CASSKSQLAGAHTGELFF.

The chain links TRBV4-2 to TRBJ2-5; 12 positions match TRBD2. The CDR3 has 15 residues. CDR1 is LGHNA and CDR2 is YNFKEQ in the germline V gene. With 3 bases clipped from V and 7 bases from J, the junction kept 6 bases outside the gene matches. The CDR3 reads CASSQATSGSGTQYF. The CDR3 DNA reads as TGTGCCAGCAGCCAGGCGACTAGCGGGAGTGGGACCCAGTACTTC.

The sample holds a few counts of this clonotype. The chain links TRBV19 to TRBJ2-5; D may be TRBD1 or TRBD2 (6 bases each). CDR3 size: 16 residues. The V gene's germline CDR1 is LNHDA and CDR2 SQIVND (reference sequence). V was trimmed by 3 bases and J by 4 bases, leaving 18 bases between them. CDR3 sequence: CASSIGGSPTGETQYF. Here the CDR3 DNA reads TGTGCCAGTAGTATCGGGGGCTCCCCGACTGGAGAGACCCAGTACTTC.